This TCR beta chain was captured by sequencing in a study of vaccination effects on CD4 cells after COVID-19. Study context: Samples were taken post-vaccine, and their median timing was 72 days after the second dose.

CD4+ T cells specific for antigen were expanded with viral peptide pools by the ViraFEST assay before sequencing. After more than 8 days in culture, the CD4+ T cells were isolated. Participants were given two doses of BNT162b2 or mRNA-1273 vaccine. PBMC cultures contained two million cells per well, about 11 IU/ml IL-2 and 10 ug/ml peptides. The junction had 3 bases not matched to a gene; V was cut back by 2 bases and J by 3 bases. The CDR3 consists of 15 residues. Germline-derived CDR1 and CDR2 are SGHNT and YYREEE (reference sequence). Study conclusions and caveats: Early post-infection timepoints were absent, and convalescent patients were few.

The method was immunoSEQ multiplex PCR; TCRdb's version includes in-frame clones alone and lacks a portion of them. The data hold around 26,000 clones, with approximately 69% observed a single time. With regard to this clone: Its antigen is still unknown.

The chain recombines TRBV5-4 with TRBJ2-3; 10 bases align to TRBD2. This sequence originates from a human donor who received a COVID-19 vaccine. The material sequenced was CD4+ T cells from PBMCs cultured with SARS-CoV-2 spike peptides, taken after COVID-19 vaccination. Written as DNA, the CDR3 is TGTGCCAGCAGCTTAGCGGGGGGGCGGACAGATACGCAGTATTTT. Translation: CASSLAGGRTDTQYF.